This T cell receptor (beta chain) was sequenced in a study of blood T cell repertoires in COVID-19. Overall study: The origin of the acute and convalescent COVID-19 samples was the United States, Italy and Spain. T cells, B-cell-depleted T cells, or PBMCs supplied cDNA or gDNA.

Original data processing: Using reference gene primer amplification, nucleated cell counts were estimated. Clones were sequenced by immunoSEQ multiplex PCR, and TCRdb holds only the in-frame ones, with some missing. Clonal size and the V and J genes are those of that table, whereas D and trimming came from the DNA. The sample has about 99,000 clones; 81% are singletons. Germline lookup yields CDR1 KGHSH and CDR2 LQKENI. V was cut by 6 bases and J by 3 bases, with 8 bases left in between. The CDR3 consists of 12 residues. The TCR comes from a man aged 80 or over with COVID-19, enrolled during active disease. What was sequenced was peripheral blood. The chain links TRBV18 to TRBJ1-1; D unclear. The CDR3 bases are TGTGCCAGCTCGAGCGGGGACACTGAAGCTTTCTTT. Protein: CASSSGDTEAFF.